These T cell receptor beta chains were read from a single sample in a study of post-analysis software for immune sequencing data. From the PCR reads, TCRdb called clonotypes with MiXCR, one entry per CDR3 protein. The sample holds about 770,000 distinct CDR3 sequences, about 45% seen once. The specimen was blood. These receptors all come from a girl between 10 and 17 years old with multiple sclerosis. Each CDR3 is given with its conserved first and last residue. Each record gives: V gene, D gene, clone size, J gene, CDR3 DNA, CDR3 protein. The D gene is left open where the match is weak. Size tells how often a clone was seen (once, few, many) or the class of an expanded clone, and some rows leave it out.

>TRBV11-2|TRBD2|NA|TRBJ2-7
TGTGCCAGCAGCTTAGAGGCTAGCGGAACCTACAATGAGCAGTACTTC
CASSLEASGTYNEQYF
>TRBV20-1|TRBD1|NA|TRBJ1-6
TGCAGTGCTAGAGGGGGACAGGGCTCCTATAATTCACCCCTCCACTTT
CSARGGQGSYNSPLHF
>TRBV7-9|TRBD2|once|TRBJ2-4
TGTGCCAGCAGCTTCTCCCTAGCGGCCTACAATGAGCAGTACTTC
CASSFSLAAYNEQYF
>TRBV11-2|TRBD1|NA|TRBJ2-2
TGTGCCAGTAGCCGGGACAGGGGAAAGATGAACACCGGGGAGCTGTTTTTT
CASSRDRGKMNTGELFF
>TRBV12-3/TRBV12-4|TRBD1|NA|TRBJ2-5
TGTGCCAGCAGTCTTTGGGACAGGGAGAACGGAGAGGCCCAGTACTTC
CASSLWDRENGEAQYF
>TRBV7-9|NA|NA|TRBJ2-5
TGTGCCAGCAGCCCTGACATGAAGGAGACCCAGTACTTC
CASSPDMKETQYF
>TRBV15|NA|few|TRBJ2-7
TGTGCCACCAGCAGCCCTATGACGCCTAACGAGCAGTACTTC
CATSSPMTPNEQYF
>TRBV6-5|NA|many|TRBJ2-1
TGTGCCAGCAGTTACTTAAGCGGAAGCTCCTACAATGAGCAGTTCTTC
CASSYLSGSSYNEQFF
>TRBV20-1|NA|NA|TRBJ1-2
TGCAGTGCCTCAACAGGGATTTCTGACTATGGCTACACCTTC
CSASTGISDYGYTF
>TRBV28|NA|few|TRBJ2-7
TGTGCCAGCACCAACGCAGCGGGCCCTAAGTACTTC
CASTNAAGPKYF
>TRBV9|NA|NA|TRBJ2-1
TGTGCCAGCAGCGTAGGAGCAGGGGAGTACAATGAGCAGTTCTTC
CASSVGAGEYNEQFF
>TRBV11-3|NA|NA|TRBJ2-3
TGTGCCAGCAGCTTAGATCAGTGGTGGGACACAACAGTCACAGATACGCAGTATTTT
CASSLDQWWDTTVTDTQYF
>TRBV12-3/TRBV12-4|NA|once|TRBJ1-3
TGTGCCAGCAGTTTTGGAGATTTGGACACCATATATTTT
CASSFGDLDTIYF
>TRBV5-1|TRBD1|NA|TRBJ2-1
TGCGCCAGCAGCTTGAACCCGGGACAGGGGTACAATGAGCAGTTCTTC
CASSLNPGQGYNEQFF
>TRBV20-1|NA|many|TRBJ2-7
TGCAGTGCTAGAGATCTCAGCTACGAGCAGTACTTC
CSARDLSYEQYF
>TRBV12-3/TRBV12-4|TRBD1|few|TRBJ2-7
TGTGCCAGCAGCCGACGACAGGGGGTCTACGAGCAGTACTTC
CASSRRQGVYEQYF
>TRBV20-1|TRBD2|NA|TRBJ2-3
TGCAGTGCTAGAAGACTAGCGAGCACAGATACGCAGTATTTT
CSARRLASTDTQYF
>TRBV30|NA|NA|TRBJ2-5
TGTGCCTGGAGCCAGGTCGGGGGTGGGGAGACCCAGTACTTC
CAWSQVGGGETQYF
>TRBV7-9|TRBD1|few|TRBJ1-6
TGTGCCAGCAGCTTACACACTACAGGGGGCGTAAGGTCACCCCCCCACTTT
CASSLHTTGGVRSPPHF
>TRBV4-1|TRBD1|NA|TRBJ2-3
TGCGCCAGCAGCCAGATGGGGACAGGGGTGGCAGATACGCAGTATTTT
CASSQMGTGVADTQYF
>TRBV7-9|TRBD2|NA|TRBJ2-7
TGTGCCAGCAGCCCGACTAGCGGGAACCGCTCCTACGAGCAGTACTTC
CASSPTSGNRSYEQYF
>TRBV29-1|NA|NA|TRBJ1-1
TGCAGCGTTGAGGTTGGGGCAATTGAAGCTTTCTTT
CSVEVGAIEAFF
>TRBV4-3|NA|NA|TRBJ1-2
TGCGCCAGCAGCCAAGCGTGGGGGTTGGACTATGGCTACACCTTC
CASSQAWGLDYGYTF